The T cell receptor beta chain under discussion was sequenced for a study of regulatory T cells in long-lasting Graves disease. The CDR3 sequence is 16 residues long. V was shortened by 7 bases and J by 1 base, with 19 bases between the two germline ends. The germline V gene has CDR1 SNHLY and CDR2 FYNNEI. Sample time point: newly diagnosed GD, antithyroid drugs for less than 3 months. RNA from PBMCs was the source of the TCR library. Building the TCR beta libraries relied on iRepertoire HTBI primers, and CDR3 regions underwent Arm-PCR. From the multiplex PCR reads, TCRdb called clonotypes with MiXCR, one entry per CDR3 protein. The sample records some 350,000 distinct CDR3 sequences, around 15% being singletons. The sample holds many counts of this clonotype. Another study also made use of these data, one on T cells in Graves' hyperthyroidism and ophthalmopathy. That source notes: Most thyroid clonotypes with frequency above 0.001 were detected in blood.

This receptor was obtained from a woman aged 18-29 years with Graves disease. The sample was peripheral blood mononuclear cells (PBMCs), taken at new diagnosis, from a patient treated with antithyroid drugs. The chain carries TRBV2 and TRBJ1-2; the D gene is possibly TRBD1 (5 bases). This CDR3 reads CASMPDGRTYNYGYTF. In DNA form, the CDR3 reads TGTGCCAGCATGCCCGATGGACGGACATATAACTATGGCTACACCTTC.